This T cell receptor (beta chain) was observed in a study of cytomegalovirus exposure and HLA in healthy donors. Unmatched junction bases numbered 8, after V lost 5 bases and J lost 4 bases. Looked up from germline, CDR1 is SGHVS and CDR2 is FQNEAQ. The CDR3 consists of 16 residues. A multiplex PCR was run with 60 Vbeta primers and 13 Jbeta primers. Data came from immunoSEQ multiplex PCR; TCRdb stores just in-frame clones and leaves some out. The table has fewer than 200,000 clones, roughly 73% seen once. The sequencing sample was made of PBMCs. This chain links TRBV7-8 with TRBJ1-1; TRBD1 matches 12 bases. The TCR originated in a male donor in good health and CMV-seronegative. CDR3 residues: CASSPWDRGPSTEAFF. The CDR3 region has the DNA TGTGCCAGCAGCCCCTGGGACAGGGGGCCATCCACTGAAGCTTTCTTT.